The 6 T cell receptor beta chains presented below share a single source sample, sequenced in a study of T cells in Graves' hyperthyroidism and ophthalmopathy (dated by TCRdb to 2018 to 2020). The library was built by means of multiplex PCR. The instrument was an Illumina HiSeq 2000. TCR beta CDR3 regions were amplified from RNA transcripts. The TCR CDR3 was subjected to a first round of RT-PCR using the HTBI primer set and the Qiagen OneStep RT-PCR kit. Through fastp at Q25 and MiXCR, TCRdb rebuilt clones from the public reads, retaining in-frame beta chains. Identical CDR3 protein sequences are pooled into one entry, listed with their most common genes and DNA. The sample yields approximately 330,000 distinct CDR3 sequences; over 15% were counted once. The ten largest clones take up approximately 54% of the sample. The sequenced material came from blood. Receptors were obtained from a woman aged 45-59 years with Graves' hyperthyroidism.

Ten or more counts support this clonotype. The V gene is TRBV28, the J gene TRBJ2-1, with TRBD2 matching over 8 bases. The junction had 8 bases not matched to a gene; V was cut back by 4 bases and J by 0 bases. This CDR3 has 17 residues. Germline-derived CDR1 and CDR2 are MDHEN and SYDVKM. The CDR3 sequence is CASSSHSGIHSYNEQFF. DNA of the CDR3: TGTGCCAGCAGTTCCCATAGCGGGATACACTCCTACAATGAGCAGTTCTTC. The whole variable domain, filled in from reference TRBV28 and TRBJ2-1, reads DVKVTQSSRYLVKRTGEKVFLECVQDMDHENMFWYRQDPGLGLRLIYFSYDVKMKEKGDIPEGYSVSREKKERFSLILESASTNQTSMYLCASSSHSGIHSYNEQFFGPGTRLTVL.

This clonotype occurred once. J is TRBJ1-5 and V is TRBV12-3 or TRBV12-4; TRBD1 matches 9 bases. The CDR3 length is 17 residues. Germline trimming cut 4 bases from V and 7 bases from J; bases unmatched to any gene: 14. The DNA of the CDR3 is TGTGCCAGCAGTTCTGGGACAGGGCCTGCGAGCGGGCAGCCCCAGCATTTT. Translation: CASSSGTGPASGQPQHF.

The rearrangement links TRBV5-5 to TRBJ2-6, with 12 bases that match TRBD1. The CDR3 extends over 17 amino acids. Trimming took 4 bases from V and 2 from J; bases not matched to a gene: 4. Looked up from germline, CDR1 is SGHKS and CDR2 is YYEKEE (reference sequence). CDR3 in amino acids: CASSRGQGAPGANVLTF. The CDR3 DNA is TGTGCCAGCAGCAGGGGACAGGGGGCGCCTGGGGCCAACGTCCTGACTTTC.

The gene calls are TRBV19 and TRBJ1-5; a weak D match, TRBD1 (5 bases). This CDR3 contains 15 residues. V was trimmed by 9 bases and J by 3 bases, leaving 18 bases between them. Germline CDR1 and CDR2: LNHDA and SQIVND (reference sequence). The CDR3 sequence is CASGQYRNLNQPQHF. The CDR3 DNA sequence: TGTGCCAGCGGTCAATACAGGAACCTCAATCAGCCCCAGCATTTT.

This clonotype was recorded at least ten times. The chain links TRBV2 to TRBJ2-1, with 8 bases identical to TRBD1. The CDR3 is made up of 14 amino acids. The J segment lost 5 bases and the V segment lost 5 bases, leaving 5 bases of the junction unmatched. Germline V gene sequence: CDR1 SNHLY, CDR2 FYNNEI. The CDR3: CASSRQGSDNEQFF. In DNA, the CDR3 is TGTGCCAGCAGTAGACAGGGGAGTGACAATGAGCAGTTCTTC.

This clonotype was counted at least ten times. This chain joins TRBV2 and TRBJ2-7; 7 bases are a match to TRBD1. The germline V gene encodes CDR1 SNHLY and CDR2 FYNNEI. J lost 0 bases, V lost 7 bases, and 6 bases had no gene match. The CDR3 consists of 14 residues. CDR3 DNA: TGTGCCAGCACCGGACAGGCCTCCTCCTACGAGCAGTACTTC. Residues: CASTGQASSYEQYF.